This is a list of T cell receptor beta chains from one sample in a study of blood T cell repertoires in COVID-19. The method was immunoSEQ multiplex PCR; TCRdb's version includes in-frame clones alone and lacks a portion of them. Of roughly 8,600 clones in the sample, approximately 80% are singletons; the top ten hold 10%. The sequencing sample was made of peripheral blood. The receptor set was obtained from a human donor in a cohort sampled during active COVID-19. CDR3s include the opening cysteine and the closing phenylalanine or tryptophan. The D gene is left open where the match is weak. Not all rows give a size; the values are once, few, many and, for expanded clones, a class.

D gene	V gene	clone size	CDR3 protein
NA	TRBV28	NA	CASSRLGTILIFHGDTEAFF
NA	TRBV3-1/TRBV3-2	NA	CASSQQATVGQLIAGTGELFF
TRBD1	TRBV7-6	NA	CASSLRAGGVANEKLFF
NA	TRBV6-2/TRBV6-3	NA	CASRPSHLGGIQYF
TRBD2	TRBV7-9	few	CASSPGTSEDF
NA	TRBV20-1	once	CSAQSGEQFF
TRBD2	TRBV10-1	NA	CASSESPSGGGRDTQYF
NA	TRBV12-3/TRBV12-4	NA	CASSTRVNSPLHF
NA	TRBV30	NA	CAWTRGNYGYTF
TRBD1	TRBV19	NA	CASSPGTGTYEQYF
NA	TRBV19	medium-sized	CATGAYSGNTIYF
TRBD2	TRBV10-2	NA	CASSETGLAGGAREQYF
TRBD1	TRBV13	NA	CASSNRGRRNSPLHF
TRBD1	TRBV6-1	NA	CASSDFVRQGRDEQYF
TRBD2	TRBV2	NA	CASSSTSGDSYEQYF
NA	TRBV11-3	NA	CASSLGGRQYNEQFF
NA	TRBV6-2/TRBV6-3	once	CASSYPLTGVKETQYF
TRBD1	TRBV30	once	CARSTGVFGSPLHF
NA	TRBV14	NA	CASSQGYGEIVQETQYF
TRBD1	TRBV27	once	CASSSKDRGRNIQYF
TRBD1	TRBV30	NA	CAWSVQGYSNQPQHF
NA	TRBV2	NA	CASKSLHF
TRBD1	TRBV3-1/TRBV3-2	NA	CASSRPGQGPEKLFF
TRBD2	TRBV11-3	NA	CASSQRSGGSSYNEQFF
TRBD1	TRBV7-2	NA	CASSPQGAGNRGGELFF
NA	TRBV7-8	NA	CASSLVGRASPLHF
NA	TRBV3-1/TRBV3-2	NA	CASSHRSNEQFF
TRBD1	TRBV19	once	CASTGTDYNEQFF
TRBD1	TRBV29-1	NA	CSVRTGELNQPQHF
NA	TRBV4-3	NA	CASSQDGVTGNTIYF
NA	TRBV9	NA	CASSPVGHPNTGELFF
NA	TRBV9	NA	CASSVTDRTDGYTF
TRBD1	TRBV5-4	once	CASSPGQTSTDTQYF